This T cell receptor beta chain was captured in a study of blood T cell repertoires in COVID-19. Study context: Sites in the United States, Italy and Spain provided acute and convalescent COVID-19 samples. From T cells, B-cell-depleted T cells, or PBMCs came the material, which was cDNA or gDNA.

The length of the CDR3 is 17 residues. The germline V gene has CDR1 SGHTA and CDR2 FQGNSA. The trim removed 5 bases at V and 0 bases at J, leaving 10 bases unmatched. This clone appeared once. In the authors' methods: Researchers report that nucleated cell counts were estimated from reference gene primer amplification. The protocol was immunoSEQ multiplex PCR, while the TCRdb copy is restricted to in-frame clones and leaves out a portion. Clonal size and the V and J genes are those of that table, whereas D and trimming came from the DNA. The profile shows about 46,000 clones, around 86% of them singletons.

The sample consisted of peripheral blood. This rearrangement joins TRBV7-2 to TRBJ2-3, with 8 bases matching TRBD2. The sequence was obtained from a human donor in a cohort sampled during active COVID-19. The CDR3 loop is CASSLYISGASTDTQYF. The CDR3 DNA sequence: TGTGCCAGCAGCCTGTATATTAGCGGGGCTAGCACAGATACGCAGTATTTT.